The TCR beta chain described here comes from a study of blood T cells in healthy people across ages. This CDR3 contains 15 residues. V lost 4 bases, J lost 0 bases, and 10 bases lay in between. Germline lookup yields CDR1 SGHKS and CDR2 YYEKEE (reference sequence). Together with a sample-barcoded 5' primer, a J-beta primer mix was included in a second PCR lasting roughly 6 to 12 cycles. One entry per CDR3 protein results from TCRdb running MiXCR on the 5' RACE reads. This sample has 450,000 to 700,000 distinct CDR3 sequences, with 25% to 30% found just once. The chain employs TRBV5-5 and TRBJ1-4, with D possibly TRBD1 on 5 matching bases. Input material: blood. The TCR originated in a woman in her seventies in good health. For the CDR3, the DNA is TGTGCCAGCAGCCAGACAGAAGCAACTAATGAAAAACTGTTTTTT. Translated: CASSQTEATNEKLFF.